This T cell receptor (beta chain) was observed in a study of T cells in Graves' hyperthyroidism and ophthalmopathy. This clonotype was counted ten times or more. RNA transcripts provided the source from which TCR beta CDR3 regions were amplified. First-round RT-PCR targeting the TCR CDR3 was performed with the HTBI primer set. TCRdb reprocessed the multiplex PCR reads via MiXCR and lists one record per CDR3 protein. The sample lists about 720,000 distinct CDR3 sequences, about 17% occurring once. The CDR3 totals 13 residues. With 6 bases removed from V and 4 bases from J, the gap between germline ends came to 13 bases. Germline V CDR1 and CDR2: MNHNS, SASEGT.

The chain links TRBV6-1 to TRBJ2-7, with D maybe TRBD1 (5 bases). The receptor was isolated from a woman in her forties or fifties with Graves' hyperthyroidism that later progressed to Graves' ophthalmopathy. The sample comprised blood. CDR3 residues: CASRDTTEYEQYF. The CDR3 DNA reads TGTGCCAGCAGGGACACTACAGAATACGAGCAGTACTTC.